This entry describes one T cell receptor (beta chain). The data stem from a study of cytomegalovirus exposure and HLA in healthy donors. Turning to the study itself: Among the roughly 400 genotyped donors, approximately 82% were placed in the Caucasian-associated ancestry cluster.

Participants comprised healthy donors of bone marrow. Whereas donors were nominally healthy upon sampling, unrecorded immune exposures were probable. This CDR3 is built from 15 residues. V trimming: 2 bases; J trimming: 7 bases; junction bases outside the gene matches: 6. CDR1 and CDR2 (germline): SGHDT, YYEEEE. The primer mix had 60 Vbeta and 13 Jbeta primers. Authors' data handling: About 12 million of 65 million to 95 million unique TCR beta chains were shared, per a later count. The table came from immunoSEQ multiplex PCR; TCRdb's copy has only in-frame clones and leaves some out. The V and J calls and clone size come from that table; D and trimming were worked out from the DNA. The table shows hundreds of thousands of clones, with about four fifths occurring only once.

The rearrangement links TRBV5-6 to TRBJ1-5; TRBD1 agrees at 10 bases. Input material: PBMCs. This clonotype originated in a man between 40 and 49 years old in good health and CMV-seropositive. In DNA, the CDR3 is TGTGCCAGCAGCTTCCGGGACAGGGGAGGCCAGCCCCAGCATTTT. Translated, it gives CASSFRDRGGQPQHF.